One and the same sample provided the 7 T cell receptor beta chains below, sequenced in a study of a mutant IDH1 vaccine in newly diagnosed glioma. The table came from immunoSEQ multiplex PCR; TCRdb's copy has only in-frame clones and leaves some out. The sample gives around 40,000 clones, 80% to 85% of which show up once; 2% to 2.5% is in the top ten. Their recognized antigens are unknown. Time point in this sample: week 11, during vaccination. Vaccine doses each comprised 300 ug of mutant IDH1 20-mer peptide, with topical imiquimod. The sample was PBMCs, taken from a glioma patient whose treatment included an IDH1 peptide vaccine. The receptors stem from a man aged 40-49 years with glioma.

This chain connects TRBV5-1 to TRBJ1-2; weak D call: TRBD1 (6 bases). There are 11 residues in the CDR3. Trimming cost V 7 bases and J 5 bases, with 9 bases left between them. The germline V gene encodes CDR1 SGHRS and CDR2 YFSETQ. The CDR3 region has the DNA TGCGCCAGCGAGGGGGGGTATGGCTACACCTTC. Protein sequence: CASEGGYGYTF.

The chain is built from TRBV27 and TRBJ2-7; 8 bases line up with TRBD1. The CDR3 is 17 amino acids. Germline CDR1 reads MNHEY; CDR2 reads SMNVEV (reference sequence). V shed 6 bases and J 0 bases; nucleotides not matched to a gene: 13. CDR3 nucleotides: TGTGCCAGCAGCCACACACCGGGACAGGTTAGCTCCTACGAGCAGTACTTC. Amino acids: CASSHTPGQVSSYEQYF.

V gene TRBV19 combines with J gene TRBJ2-1, with TRBD2 matching over 12 bases. The CDR3 extends over 17 amino acids. Germline V gene data show CDR1 as LNHDA and CDR2 as SQIVND (reference sequence). V shed 0 bases and J 4 bases; nucleotides not matched to a gene: 4. DNA of the CDR3: TGTGCCAGTAGTATAGATCCTAGCGGGAGGGTTTACAATGAGCAGTTCTTC. Encoded protein: CASSIDPSGRVYNEQFF. The full variable domain, its missing parts supplied by reference TRBV19 and TRBJ2-1, is DGGITQSPKYLFRKEGQNVTLSCEQNLNHDAMYWYRQDPGQGLRLIYYSQIVNDFQKGDIAEGYSVSREKKESFPLTVTSAQKNPTAFYLCASSIDPSGRVYNEQFFGPGTRLTVL.

The chain combines TRBV4-1 with TRBJ2-2, with D perhaps matching TRBD1 (6 bases). The CDR3 contains 16 residues. CDR1 is MGHRA and CDR2 is YSYEKL in the germline V gene. Between the trimmed V and J ends, which lost 4 bases and 3 bases, there was a span of 15 bases. The CDR3 loop is CASSPPRTGYTGELFF. CDR3 coding DNA: TGCGCCAGCAGCCCCCCAAGAACAGGGTACACCGGGGAGCTGTTTTTT.

V is TRBV7-9 and J is TRBJ1-4; a possible D gene is TRBD1 (5 bases). Germline lookup yields CDR1 SEHNR and CDR2 FQNEAQ (reference sequence). Trimming stripped 5 bases from V and 8 bases from J, with 15 bases between. This CDR3 is 14 amino acids long. CDR3 amino acids: CASSPSGGEEKLFF. The DNA for the CDR3 is TGTGCCAGCAGCCCCTCTGGGGGAGAAGAAAAACTGTTTTTT.

The DNA for the CDR3 is TGTGCCAGCAGGGACGGAGTGGATTACGAGCAGTACTTC. This gives the protein CASRDGVDYEQYF. The gene calls are TRBV7-9 and TRBJ2-7; D remains ambiguous. Germline CDR1 reads SEHNR; CDR2 reads FQNEAQ (reference sequence). CDR3 size: 13 residues. With 6 bases removed from V and 4 bases from J, the gap between germline ends came to 13 bases.

This clone was found once. The chain is built from TRBV7-2 and TRBJ2-2; 7 bases match TRBD1. The CDR3 consists of 17 residues. The ends lost 5 bases at V and 0 bases at J; junction bases unmatched: 9. CDR1 SGHTA and CDR2 FQGNSA come from the germline V gene. The CDR3 loop reads CASSLTVGQANTGELFF. CDR3 DNA sequence: TGTGCCAGCAGCCTGACGGTCGGACAGGCGAACACCGGGGAGCTGTTTTTT.